These 32 T cell receptor beta chains came from one sample sequenced in a study of blood T cell repertoires in COVID-19. Sequencing was performed with immunoSEQ multiplex PCR; in TCRdb, only in-frame clones are kept and a portion is missing. Counted here are roughly 170,000 clones, around 88% occurring once; the ten biggest clones make up 3.6%. Sequenced: PBMCs or T cells enriched from blood (not recorded which). The receptors were gathered from a woman aged 45-65 years in a cohort exposed to, infected with or recovered from COVID-19 (not recorded which).

The rearrangement uses TRBV18 and TRBJ1-5; weak D call: TRBD1 (6 bases). Germline V gene lookup returns CDR1 KGHSH and CDR2 LQKENI. The CDR3 length is 15 residues. V was cut by 3 bases and J by 3 bases, with 12 bases left in between. The CDR3 protein is CASSPIGTINQPQHF. The CDR3 region has the DNA TGTGCCAGCTCACCCATTGGGACAATCAATCAGCCCCAGCATTTT. The whole variable domain, filled in from reference TRBV18 and TRBJ1-5, reads NAGVMQNPRHLVRRRGQEARLRCSPMKGHSHVYWYRQLPEEGLKFMVYLQKENIIDESGMPKERFSAEFPKEGPSILRIQQVVRGDSAAYFCASSPIGTINQPQHFGDGTRLSIL.

The V and J genes are TRBV7-9 and TRBJ2-7, with 8 bases matching TRBD1. J lost 0 bases, V lost 5 bases, and 6 bases had no gene match. The CDR3 covers 15 residues. In germline, CDR1 is SEHNR, CDR2 FQNEAQ (reference sequence). Here the CDR3 DNA reads TGTGCCAGCAGCCCCCGGACAGGGCCCTCCTACGAGCAGTACTTC. This translates into CASSPRTGPSYEQYF.

This sequence joins TRBV28 and TRBJ1-6; possible D gene TRBD1, 5 bases. This CDR3 contains 13 residues. Trimming stripped 6 bases from V and 9 bases from J, with 12 bases between. Germline V lookup: CDR1 MDHEN, CDR2 SYDVKM. CDR3 coding DNA: TGTGCCAGCAGCTCCGGGGGAAGTTCACCCCTCCACTTT. This gives the protein CASSSGGSSPLHF.

The chain is built from TRBV6-1 and TRBJ1-4; tentative D call: TRBD1 (6 bases). V lost 3 bases and J 16 bases, leaving 21 bases between the germline ends. The CDR3 length is 14 residues. In germline, CDR1 is MNHNS, CDR2 SASEGT. The CDR3 loop is CASSDRGPILSPFF. The CDR3 coding sequence is TGTGCCAGCAGTGACAGGGGCCCGATTCTCTCTCCGTTTTTT.

The chain carries TRBV2 and TRBJ1-6, with D possibly matching TRBD1 (5 bases). Trimming left V 1 base short and J 4 bases short, with 5 bases between. Germline CDR1 and CDR2: SNHLY and FYNNEI. CDR3 size: 14 residues. This chain's CDR3 is CASSEGQYNSPLHF. DNA for the CDR3: TGTGCCAGCAGTGAAGGACAGTATAATTCACCCCTCCACTTT. Together with reference TRBV2 and TRBJ1-6, the CDR3 gives the full variable domain: EPEVTQTPSHQVTQMGQEVILRCVPISNHLYFYWYRQILGQKVEFLVSFYNNEISEKSEIFDDQFSVERPDGSNFTLKIRSTKLEDSAMYFCASSEGQYNSPLHFGNGTRLTVT.

V usage is TRBV7-2 and J usage is TRBJ1-6; 8 bases align to TRBD1. Trimming took 4 bases from V and 4 from J; bases not matched to a gene: 9. This CDR3 comprises 17 residues. CDR1 SGHTA and CDR2 FQGNSA come from the germline V gene. The DNA of the CDR3 is TGTGCCAGCAGCTCCGGGGCAGGGGGCTTGTATAATTCACCCCTCCACTTT. Amino acid sequence: CASSSGAGGLYNSPLHF.

The chain couples TRBV7-8 to TRBJ1-1; a possible D gene is TRBD1 (5 bases). Germline CDR1 reads SGHVS; CDR2 reads FQNEAQ. V was cut by 5 bases and J by 5 bases, with 18 bases left in between. The CDR3 sequence is 15 residues long. The chain's CDR3 is CASSPGLSAGTEAFF. The CDR3 nucleotides are TGTGCCAGCAGCCCAGGGTTAAGTGCAGGGACTGAAGCTTTCTTT.

This chain joins TRBV28 and TRBJ1-5; D is unclear. The germline V gene has CDR1 MDHEN and CDR2 SYDVKM. Deletions cut 1 base from V and 4 bases from J, with 11 bases between. There are 15 residues in the CDR3. This chain's CDR3 is CASSLSGNGNQPQHF. CDR3 sequence (DNA): TGTGCCAGCAGTTTATCAGGAAATGGAAATCAGCCCCAGCATTTT.

J is TRBJ2-3 and V is TRBV5-1; the D gene is possibly TRBD1 (5 bases). The CDR3 contains 16 residues. Germline assignment: CDR1 SGHRS and CDR2 YFSETQ. Trimming removed 0 bases from V and 6 bases from J, with 17 bases in between. The CDR3 loop reads CASSLENRQKVDTQYF. The CDR3 DNA follows: TGCGCCAGCAGCTTGGAAAACCGACAGAAGGTGGATACGCAGTATTTT.

Only one count was recorded for this clone. The chain carries TRBV14 and TRBJ2-7; a weak D match, TRBD1 (8 bases). V dropped 10 bases and J dropped 9 bases, with 25 bases sitting between them. Germline lookup yields CDR1 SGHDN and CDR2 FVKESK. This CDR3 spans 14 amino acids. CDR3 protein: CATLWNRGGLGQYF. The CDR3 DNA is TGTGCCACCCTATGGAACAGGGGGGGATTGGGGCAGTACTTC.

J is TRBJ2-2 and V is TRBV5-6, with D possibly TRBD2 on 6 matching bases. V lost 1 base and J 3 bases, leaving 10 bases between the germline ends. Looked up from germline, CDR1 is SGHDT and CDR2 is YYEEEE. This CDR3 comprises 15 residues. The CDR3 spells CASSLPGVYTGELFF. For the CDR3, the DNA is TGTGCCAGCAGCTTGCCGGGGGTTTACACCGGGGAGCTGTTTTTT.

The rearrangement links TRBV29-1 to TRBJ2-7; 13 nucleotides line up with TRBD2. Germline-derived CDR1 and CDR2 are SQVTM and ANQGSEA. This CDR3 has 14 amino acids. The ends lost 3 bases at V and 3 bases at J; junction bases unmatched: 2. The CDR3 sequence is CSVDGTSGNYEQYF. Written as DNA, the CDR3 is TGCAGCGTTGATGGGACTAGCGGGAACTACGAGCAGTACTTC.

The gene calls are TRBV10-3 and TRBJ1-6; the match to TRBD1 covers 8 bases. The length of the CDR3 is 15 residues. V gave up 6 bases and J gave up 7 bases; unmatched junction bases: 8. CDR1 and CDR2 (germline): ENHRY, SYGVKD. Here the CDR3 reads CAISPSGTGNSPLHF. The CDR3 region has the DNA TGTGCCATCAGCCCCTCCGGGACAGGCAATTCACCCCTCCACTTT.

The chain uses TRBV29-1 and TRBJ2-3, with D possibly being TRBD2 (7 bases). CDR1 and CDR2 (germline): SQVTM, ANQGSEA. V was cut by 1 base and J by 3 bases, with 17 bases left in between. The CDR3 has 16 residues. The DNA of the CDR3 is TGCAGCGTTGAAGCTCAGGGGCTAGCGGATACAGATACGCAGTATTTT. Translating it yields CSVEAQGLADTDTQYF.

The J gene is TRBJ2-1, the V gene TRBV28; tentative D call: TRBD1 (6 bases). The V and J ends lost 6 bases and 10 bases respectively, with 25 bases between them. Germline values: CDR1 MDHEN, CDR2 SYDVKM. This CDR3 region has 16 residues. The CDR3 reads CASSRYRAGRRGEQFF. As DNA, the CDR3 is TGTGCCAGCAGCCGGTACAGGGCGGGCAGGAGAGGAGAGCAGTTCTTC.

This clone was seen only once. The gene calls are TRBV18 and TRBJ2-7; perhaps TRBD1 as D (5 bases). The CDR3 consists of 15 residues. V was clipped by 4 bases and J by 0 bases, with 13 bases between them. The germline CDR1 and CDR2 sequences are KGHSH and LQKENI. The CDR3 protein is CASSRTGVSSYEQYF. In nucleotides, the CDR3 is TGTGCCAGCTCACGAACAGGAGTCTCCTCCTACGAGCAGTACTTC.

The CDR3 DNA sequence: TGTGCCATCAGTGAGAATGTGGGGAATCACAGGGAGCAGTTCTTC. It specifies CAISENVGNHREQFF. V usage is TRBV10-3 and J usage is TRBJ2-1, with a weak D call TRBD1 (5 bases). CDR3 length equals 15 residues. V lost 2 bases to trimming and J lost 10 bases, with 18 bases between them. The V gene's germline CDR1 is ENHRY and CDR2 SYGVKD.

The chain has TRBV28 and TRBJ2-1; 7 nucleotides match TRBD2. The junction had 14 bases not matched to a gene; V was cut back by 5 bases and J by 4 bases. The germline gives CDR1 MDHEN, CDR2 SYDVKM. CDR3 length: 17 amino acids. CDR3 nucleotide sequence: TGTGCCAGCAGTCCCTATGGCCCTAGCGGAAATTACAATGAGCAGTTCTTC. Amino acids: CASSPYGPSGNYNEQFF.

The chain has TRBV6-2 or TRBV6-3 and TRBJ1-1; TRBD1 might be the D (5 bases). The length of the CDR3 is 14 residues. With 5 bases removed from V and 2 bases from J, the gap between germline ends came to 12 bases. CDR1 MNHEY and CDR2 SVGEGT come from the germline V gene. The CDR3 bases are TGTGCCAGCAGTCCGACAGACTTAAACACTGAAGCTTTCTTT. Translation: CASSPTDLNTEAFF.

The chain uses TRBV30 and TRBJ1-4; 7 nucleotides agree with TRBD1. The ends lost 1 base at V and 7 bases at J; junction bases unmatched: 9. The CDR3 has 15 residues. The germline CDR1 and CDR2 sequences are GTSNPN and SVGIG (reference sequence). The CDR3 loop is CAWSGLGQSTEKLFF. CDR3 nucleotide sequence: TGTGCCTGGAGTGGCCTGGGACAGTCTACTGAAAAACTGTTTTTT.

The V gene is TRBV24-1, the J gene TRBJ1-1; D perhaps matches TRBD1 (6 bases). This CDR3 spans 13 amino acids. V lost 10 bases to trimming and J lost 1 base, with 12 bases between them. Germline CDR1 KGHDR, CDR2 SFDVKD. Here the CDR3 DNA reads TGTGCCACTGGGGGCAACGCGAACACTGAAGCTTTCTTT. Translation gives CATGGNANTEAFF.

This sequence joins TRBV7-3 and TRBJ2-2; 7 nucleotides line up with TRBD1. The J segment lost 2 bases and the V segment lost 0 bases, leaving 6 bases of the junction unmatched. The CDR3 totals 17 residues. Per germline, CDR1 SGHTA and CDR2 FQGTGA. Here the CDR3 DNA reads TGTGCCAGCAGCTTAACCCGACAGGGCGGAAACACCGGGGAGCTGTTTTTT. It is translated as CASSLTRQGGNTGELFF.

This sequence joins TRBV11-1 and TRBJ2-7; TRBD2 agrees at 7 bases. The J segment lost 1 base and the V segment lost 5 bases, leaving 5 bases of the junction unmatched. The CDR3 runs to 14 residues. Germline values: CDR1 SGHAT, CDR2 FQDESV (reference sequence). CDR3 in amino acids: CASSRTGGSYEQYF. DNA of the CDR3: TGTGCCAGCAGCCGAACCGGGGGGTCCTACGAGCAGTACTTC. Based on the CDR3 plus reference TRBV11-1 and TRBJ2-7, the full variable domain is EAEVAQSPRYKITEKSQAVAFWCDPISGHATLYWYRQILGQGPELLVQFQDESVVDDSQLPKDRFSAERLKGVDSTLKIQPAELGDSAMYLCASSRTGGSYEQYFGPGTRLTVT.

This clone was recorded only once. The chain employs TRBV28 and TRBJ1-3; perhaps TRBD1 as D (5 bases). CDR3 length: 13 amino acids. Germline CDR1 MDHEN, CDR2 SYDVKM. V was clipped by 6 bases and J by 0 bases, with 6 bases between them. CDR3 loop: CASRQVSGNTIYF. The DNA of the CDR3 is TGTGCCAGCAGACAGGTCTCTGGAAACACCATATATTTT.

The chain carries TRBV7-2 and TRBJ2-5; D is uncertain. Germline CDR1 reads SGHTA; CDR2 reads FQGNSA. V was trimmed by 1 base and J by 2 bases, leaving 5 bases between them. The CDR3 has 13 residues. CDR3 nucleotide sequence: TGTGCCAGCAGCTTAGGGCCACAAGAGACCCAGTACTTC. Protein product: CASSLGPQETQYF.

J is TRBJ2-3 and V is TRBV28, with 8 positions matching TRBD2. Germline trimming cut 5 bases from V and 1 base from J; bases unmatched to any gene: 8. Germline lookup yields CDR1 MDHEN and CDR2 SYDVKM. This CDR3 spans 16 amino acids. The chain's CDR3 is CASSGPAGGRTDTQYF. The CDR3, as DNA: TGTGCCAGCAGTGGGCCGGCGGGGGGACGCACAGATACGCAGTATTTT.

The chain is built from TRBV6-5 and TRBJ1-2, with TRBD1 identical over 7 bases. The V gene end was trimmed by 6 bases and the J gene end by 4 bases; junction bases not matched to a gene: 5. This CDR3 spans 13 amino acids. The V gene's germline CDR1 is MNHEY and CDR2 SVGAGI. In nucleotides, the CDR3 is TGTGCCAGCAGCCGACAGGGATCCTATGGCTACACCTTC. Its translation is CASSRQGSYGYTF.

The chain recombines TRBV6-5 with TRBJ1-5, with unresolved D. Trimming took 4 bases from V and 5 from J, leaving 9 bases between them. The length of the CDR3 is 13 residues. Germline CDR1 MNHEY, CDR2 SVGAGI. DNA of the CDR3: TGTGCCAGCAGTTGGGCACCTTATCAGCCCCAGCATTTT. The encoded protein is CASSWAPYQPQHF.

The CDR3: CSVSGGETQYF. In DNA form, the CDR3 reads TGCAGTGTCTCCGGGGGGGAGACCCAGTACTTC. The rearrangement links TRBV20-1 to TRBJ2-5; 7 bases match TRBD2. The CDR3 has 11 residues. Germline CDR1 and CDR2: DFQATT and SNEGSKA (reference sequence). J gave up 5 bases and V 7 bases, and 4 bases lay outside the gene matches.

This rearrangement joins TRBV28 to TRBJ1-4; no definite D call. Germline V gene data show CDR1 as MDHEN and CDR2 as SYDVKM. V dropped 6 bases and J dropped 7 bases, with 15 bases sitting between them. This CDR3 has 14 amino acids. The DNA of the CDR3 is TGTGCCAGCAGCCCAGTGACAACTCGTGAAAAACTGTTTTTT. This translates into CASSPVTTREKLFF.

This rearrangement joins TRBV9 to TRBJ2-3, with 8 bases lining up with TRBD2. The CDR3 contains 16 residues. CDR1 and CDR2 (germline): SGDLS, YYNGEE. V lost 4 bases to trimming and J lost 3 bases; unmatched junction nucleotides: 10. The CDR3 is CASSPGGQWRTDTQYF. CDR3 nucleotides: TGTGCCAGCAGCCCGGGGGGGCAATGGAGGACAGATACGCAGTATTTT.

The chain uses TRBV2 and TRBJ2-1, with 13 nucleotides matching TRBD2. Trimming removed 4 bases from V and 7 bases from J; junction bases left unmatched: 7. Germline V lookup: CDR1 SNHLY, CDR2 FYNNEI. This CDR3 has 16 amino acids. CDR3 sequence reads: CASSAQLAGGLNEQFF. Written as DNA, the CDR3 is TGTGCCAGCAGTGCTCAACTAGCGGGGGGGCTTAATGAGCAGTTCTTC.